Below, 26 T cell receptor beta chains from the same sample are listed, as sequenced in a study of Ad26.COV2.S vaccination and SARS-CoV-2 variants. The treatment: roughly 18 received Ad26.COV2.S at low or high dose, single or two shots; 5 received placebo; per-sample allocation not given. Day 63 after the first vaccine or placebo injection was the time point for sampling. The protocol was immunoSEQ multiplex PCR, while the TCRdb copy is restricted to in-frame clones and leaves out a portion. The table records about 400,000 clones, roughly 88% of them present only once. The sequencing used peripheral blood, collected in a trial of Ad26.COV2.S vaccine versus placebo. The receptors were sampled from a person between 18 and 60 years old who received the Ad26.COV2.S COVID-19 vaccine or a placebo.

This rearrangement joins TRBV29-1 to TRBJ1-3, with D possibly TRBD1 on 5 matching bases. The CDR3 contains 13 residues. Trimming shortened V by 6 bases and J by 0 bases, and 9 bases separated the two germline ends. The V gene's germline CDR1 is SQVTM and CDR2 ANQGSEA. The DNA of the CDR3 is TGCAGCGTGGGAGACAGCTCTGGAAACACCATATATTTT. Translating gives CSVGDSSGNTIYF.

This chain links TRBV5-8 with TRBJ2-5, with 7 bases lining up with TRBD1. Losses at the gene ends were 4 bases for V and 2 bases for J; bases not matched to a gene: 8. CDR3 size: 15 residues. Germline assignment: CDR1 SGHTS and CDR2 YDEGEE. In DNA, the CDR3 is TGTGCCAGCAGCCCCACAAACAGGGGTCAAGAGACCCAGTACTTC. It is translated as CASSPTNRGQETQYF.

This chain joins TRBV12-3 or TRBV12-4 and TRBJ1-3, with D uncertain. V lost 4 bases to trimming and J lost 2 bases, with 6 bases between them. The CDR3 has 13 residues. The CDR3 nucleotides are TGTGCCAGCAGTTCAGGTACTGGAAACACCATATATTTT. Translated, it gives CASSSGTGNTIYF.

The V call is TRBV28, the J call TRBJ2-7; possible D gene TRBD1, 5 bases. Trimming stripped 6 bases from V and 7 bases from J, with 10 bases between. CDR3 length equals 11 residues. Germline CDR1 reads MDHEN; CDR2 reads SYDVKM. The CDR3 region is CASSPRQEQYF. CDR3 sequence (DNA): TGTGCCAGCAGCCCCCGACAGGAGCAGTACTTC. Supplemented by reference TRBV28 and TRBJ2-7, the full variable domain reads DVKVTQSSRYLVKRTGEKVFLECVQDMDHENMFWYRQDPGLGLRLIYFSYDVKMKEKGDIPEGYSVSREKKERFSLILESASTNQTSMYLCASSPRQEQYFGPGTRLTVT.

Here the CDR3 DNA reads TGTGCCAGCAGCCAACAGGGGGATTCCGGCTACACCTTC. It specifies CASSQQGDSGYTF. The rearrangement joins TRBV28 to TRBJ1-2, with 8 bases fitting TRBD1. This CDR3 comprises 13 residues. CDR1 and CDR2 from the germline V gene are MDHEN and SYDVKM. V was clipped by 6 bases and J by 8 bases; unmatched bases: 8.

The J gene is TRBJ2-5, the V gene TRBV5-1; either TRBD1 or TRBD2 may fit D (5 bases each). The CDR3 is made up of 16 amino acids. The germline gives CDR1 SGHRS, CDR2 YFSETQ. V lost 0 bases and J lost 5, with 17 bases in between. CDR3 amino acids: CASSLGGSGPRETQYF. CDR3 in DNA: TGCGCCAGCAGCTTGGGGGGGAGCGGTCCCCGGGAGACCCAGTACTTC.

The CDR3 DNA follows: TGTGCCAGCAGCGTCAGGGCCAACGTCCTGACTTTC. Translated: CASSVRANVLTF. The chain links TRBV9 to TRBJ2-6; D gene ambiguous. Germline lookup yields CDR1 SGDLS and CDR2 YYNGEE. V lost 2 bases, J lost 5 bases, and 2 bases lay in between. This CDR3 region has 12 residues.

In this sample, this clone turned up a few times. The rearrangement links TRBV4-1 to TRBJ2-2, with D perhaps matching TRBD1 (6 bases). Trimming took 1 base from V and 0 from J, leaving 9 bases between them. Germline-derived CDR1 and CDR2 are MGHRA and YSYEKL. There are 16 residues in the CDR3. CDR3 sequence reads: CASSQAGQTNTGELFF. CDR3 nucleotides: TGCGCCAGCAGCCAAGCCGGACAGACGAACACCGGGGAGCTGTTTTTT.

The chain recombines TRBV10-3 with TRBJ2-3; D remains unclear. The CDR3 consists of 18 residues. Germline assignment: CDR1 ENHRY and CDR2 SYGVKD. V lost 4 bases and J lost 1, with 21 bases in between. As DNA, the CDR3 is TGTGCCATCAGTGCTTCCTCGTTCAGGACGTCCGGCACAGATACGCAGTATTTT. The encoded protein is CAISASSFRTSGTDTQYF.

The CDR3, as DNA: TGTGCCAGCCGCCGGCAGGGCACAGGGTCCTATAATTCACCCCTCCACTTT. Its translation: CASRRQGTGSYNSPLHF. V is TRBV19 and J is TRBJ1-6, with D possibly TRBD1 on 6 matching bases. The V end lost 9 bases, the J end lost 1 base, and 19 bases lay between the germline ends. Looked up from germline, CDR1 is LNHDA and CDR2 is SQIVND (reference sequence). The CDR3 runs to 17 residues.

For the CDR3, the DNA is TGTGCCAGCAGCAACCGCCGGGGAGAGACCCAGTACTTC. Its translation is CASSNRRGETQYF. The gene calls are TRBV2 and TRBJ2-5; possible D gene TRBD2, 5 bases. There are 13 residues in the CDR3. With 6 bases removed from V and 4 bases from J, the gap between germline ends came to 12 bases. Germline CDR1 and CDR2: SNHLY and FYNNEI. Full variable domain (missing parts from reference TRBV2 and TRBJ2-5): EPEVTQTPSHQVTQMGQEVILRCVPISNHLYFYWYRQILGQKVEFLVSFYNNEISEKSEIFDDQFSVERPDGSNFTLKIRSTKLEDSAMYFCASSNRRGETQYFGPGTRLLVL.

This chain joins TRBV6-5 and TRBJ2-7, with 10 positions matching TRBD1. Losses at the gene ends were 6 bases for V and 6 bases for J; bases not matched to a gene: 2. CDR1 MNHEY and CDR2 SVGAGI come from the germline V gene. CDR3 size: 12 residues. CDR3 nucleotide sequence: TGTGCCAGCAGCCGGACAGGGGGCGAGCAGTACTTC. Protein sequence: CASSRTGGEQYF.

The CDR3 reads CAWSVEEVFPYSPLHF. CDR3 bases: TGTGCCTGGAGTGTCGAGGAAGTATTCCCTTATTCACCCCTCCACTTT. The genes are TRBV30 and TRBJ1-6; D gene uncertain. Trimming pared 0 bases from V and 8 bases from J, leaving 17 bases between. Germline CDR1 GTSNPN, CDR2 SVGIG (reference sequence). The CDR3 has 16 residues.

The chain joins TRBV5-1 to TRBJ2-3; D is tentatively TRBD1 or TRBD2 (6 bases each). The CDR3 spans 17 residues. V lost 0 bases to trimming and J lost 0 bases, with 14 bases between them. Germline V gene lookup returns CDR1 SGHRS and CDR2 YFSETQ. The CDR3: CASSLAGGGFSTDTQYF. For the CDR3, the DNA is TGCGCCAGCAGCTTGGCCGGGGGCGGATTTAGCACAGATACGCAGTATTTT.

This chain uses TRBV6-5 with TRBJ1-5; TRBD1 matches 7 bases. Germline V gene lookup returns CDR1 MNHEY and CDR2 SVGAGI. The CDR3 covers 15 residues. V shed 5 bases and J 7 bases; nucleotides not matched to a gene: 11. The CDR3 is CASSPSNRGQQPQHF. The CDR3 coding sequence is TGTGCCAGCAGTCCTTCCAACAGGGGTCAACAGCCCCAGCATTTT.

The genes are TRBV28 and TRBJ1-5, with 7 positions matching TRBD1. The germline CDR1 and CDR2 sequences are MDHEN and SYDVKM. V shed 2 bases, J shed 2 bases, and the junction held 9 bases outside the gene matches. This CDR3 is 17 amino acids long. The CDR3 DNA reads as TGTGCCAGCAGTTTACCGCAGGGGGAGGGAGGCAATCAGCCCCAGCATTTT. It specifies CASSLPQGEGGNQPQHF. Based on the CDR3 plus reference TRBV28 and TRBJ1-5, the full variable domain is DVKVTQSSRYLVKRTGEKVFLECVQDMDHENMFWYRQDPGLGLRLIYFSYDVKMKEKGDIPEGYSVSREKKERFSLILESASTNQTSMYLCASSLPQGEGGNQPQHFGDGTRLSIL.

The V call is TRBV7-3, the J call TRBJ2-3; a possible D gene is TRBD2 (6 bases). The germline gives CDR1 SGHTA, CDR2 FQGTGA. Deletions cut 5 bases from V and 5 bases from J, with 20 bases between. This CDR3 contains 16 residues. CDR3 amino acids: CASSPAVFGGQDTQYF. CDR3 coding DNA: TGTGCCAGCAGCCCGGCGGTCTTCGGGGGTCAAGATACGCAGTATTTT.

The genes are TRBV28 and TRBJ2-7, with 15 positions matching TRBD2. Trimming took 7 bases from V and 7 from J; bases not matched to a gene: 8. Germline lookup yields CDR1 MDHEN and CDR2 SYDVKM. This CDR3 comprises 15 residues. The CDR3 loop reads CASKKGLAGGREQYF. DNA of the CDR3: TGTGCCAGCAAAAAGGGACTAGCGGGGGGAAGAGAGCAGTACTTC.

The rearrangement joins TRBV10-3 to TRBJ2-3; 9 nucleotides agree with TRBD1. The CDR3 spans 16 residues. Trimming at V came to 4 bases and at J to 2 bases, leaving 7 bases not matched to a gene. The germline V gene has CDR1 ENHRY and CDR2 SYGVKD. The CDR3 DNA sequence: TGTGCCATCAGTGTTGTGGGACAGGGCTACACAGATACGCAGTATTTT. It specifies CAISVVGQGYTDTQYF.

The count of this clone is one. The chain links TRBV18 to TRBJ1-2; 7 bases match TRBD1. The junction had 2 bases not matched to a gene; V was cut back by 1 base and J by 6 bases. The CDR3 loop spans 13 amino acids. The germline CDR1 and CDR2 sequences are KGHSH and LQKENI. The CDR3: CASSPRQGNGYTF. The CDR3 DNA reads TGTGCCAGCTCACCACGACAGGGTAATGGCTACACCTTC.

The V and J genes are TRBV19 and TRBJ1-3, with D unresolved. There are 15 residues in the CDR3. Trimming left V 5 bases short and J 0 bases short, with 11 bases between. Germline CDR1 reads LNHDA; CDR2 reads SQIVND (reference sequence). This CDR3 reads CASSWRELSGNTIYF. CDR3 nucleotides: TGTGCCAGTAGTTGGCGCGAGCTCTCTGGAAACACCATATATTTT.

Of note for this clone: An end of the junction does not agree with germline; a read error may underlie this. This chain joins TRBV29-1 and TRBJ2-5; tentative D call: TRBD2 (5 bases). The CDR3 spans 13 residues. Per germline, CDR1 SQVTM and CDR2 ANQGSEA. CDR3 region: CSVEENGKETQYF. The CDR3 nucleotides read TGTAGCGTTGAAGAAAACGGGAAAGAGACCCAGTACTTC.

The CDR3: CASSFEQVRETQYF. The CDR3 DNA reads as TGTGCCAGCAGCTTTGAACAGGTCCGGGAGACCCAGTACTTC. The chain uses TRBV5-5 and TRBJ2-5, with D possibly being TRBD1 (5 bases). Trimming cost V 2 bases and J 5 bases, with 13 bases left between them. The CDR3 is 14 amino acids. Germline V CDR1 and CDR2: SGHKS, YYEKEE (reference sequence). Full variable domain (rest looked up from reference TRBV5-5 and TRBJ2-5): DAGVTQSPTHLIKTRGQQVTLRCSPISGHKSVSWYQQVLGQGPQFIFQYYEKEERGRGNFPDRFSARQFPNYSSELNVNALLLGDSALYLCASSFEQVRETQYFGPGTRLLVL.

V gene TRBV4-1 combines with J gene TRBJ2-7, with D maybe TRBD2 (5 bases). The germline CDR1 and CDR2 sequences are MGHRA and YSYEKL. The CDR3 consists of 14 residues. The V gene lost 1 base and the J gene lost 5 bases, with 12 bases spanning the gap. In DNA form, the CDR3 reads TGCGCCAGCAGCCAAGTGAGCGGTCTAGACGAGCAGTACTTC. It codes for CASSQVSGLDEQYF.

This clone was seen a single time. This sequence joins TRBV2 and TRBJ1-5; D gene ambiguous. V dropped 8 bases and J dropped 7 bases, with 15 bases sitting between them. The CDR3 is made up of 13 amino acids. The V gene's germline CDR1 is SNHLY and CDR2 FYNNEI. The CDR3 region is CASSREVRQPQHF. The CDR3 DNA reads as TGTGCCAGCTCGAGGGAGGTTCGCCAGCCCCAGCATTTT.

The genes are TRBV6-5 and TRBJ1-3; 7 bases match TRBD1. The germline CDR1 and CDR2 sequences are MNHEY and SVGAGI. This CDR3 spans 15 amino acids. The V segment lost 6 bases and the J segment 2 bases; nucleotides outside the gene matches: 7. Here the CDR3 reads CASSPDRDPGNTIYF. CDR3 nucleotide sequence: TGTGCCAGCAGCCCCGACAGGGACCCTGGAAACACCATATATTTT.